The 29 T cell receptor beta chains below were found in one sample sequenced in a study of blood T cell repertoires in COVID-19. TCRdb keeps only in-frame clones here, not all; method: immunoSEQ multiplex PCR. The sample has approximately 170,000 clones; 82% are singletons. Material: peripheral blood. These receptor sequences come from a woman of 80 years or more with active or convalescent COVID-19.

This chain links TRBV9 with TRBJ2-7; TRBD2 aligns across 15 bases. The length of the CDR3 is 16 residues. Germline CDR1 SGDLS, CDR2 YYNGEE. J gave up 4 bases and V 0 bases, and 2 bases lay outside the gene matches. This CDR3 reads CASSVGTSGRVYEQYF. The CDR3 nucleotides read TGTGCCAGCAGCGTAGGGACTAGCGGGAGGGTATACGAGCAGTACTTC.

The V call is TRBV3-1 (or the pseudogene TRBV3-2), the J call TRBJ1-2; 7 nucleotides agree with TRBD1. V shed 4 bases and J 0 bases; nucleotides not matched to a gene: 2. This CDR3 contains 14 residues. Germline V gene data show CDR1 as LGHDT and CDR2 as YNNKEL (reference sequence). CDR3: CASSPDRSNYGYTF. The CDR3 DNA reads TGTGCCAGCAGCCCGGACAGGTCTAACTATGGCTACACCTTC.

The CDR3 spells CATSGPSGTGGHQPQHF. DNA of the CDR3: TGTGCCACCAGCGGACCAAGCGGGACAGGGGGCCATCAGCCCCAGCATTTT. The chain joins TRBV15 to TRBJ1-5; 12 positions agree with TRBD1. The V gene's germline CDR1 is LNHNV and CDR2 YYDKDF (reference sequence). The CDR3 spans 17 residues. Trimming at V came to 5 bases and at J to 5 bases, leaving 10 bases not matched to a gene.

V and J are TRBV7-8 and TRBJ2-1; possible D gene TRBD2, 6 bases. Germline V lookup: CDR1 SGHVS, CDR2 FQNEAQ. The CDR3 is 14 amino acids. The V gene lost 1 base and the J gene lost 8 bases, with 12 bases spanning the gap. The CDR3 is CASSLGGRPHEQFF. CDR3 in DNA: TGTGCCAGCAGCTTAGGGGGGAGGCCCCATGAGCAGTTCTTC.

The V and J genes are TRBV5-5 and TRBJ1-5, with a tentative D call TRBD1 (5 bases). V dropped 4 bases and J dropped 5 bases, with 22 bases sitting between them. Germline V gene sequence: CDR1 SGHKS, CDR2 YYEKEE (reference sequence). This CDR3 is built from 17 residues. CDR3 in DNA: TGTGCCAGCAGCGTGACGGACGGTTCAGGGTCCCATCAGCCCCAGCATTTT. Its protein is CASSVTDGSGSHQPQHF.

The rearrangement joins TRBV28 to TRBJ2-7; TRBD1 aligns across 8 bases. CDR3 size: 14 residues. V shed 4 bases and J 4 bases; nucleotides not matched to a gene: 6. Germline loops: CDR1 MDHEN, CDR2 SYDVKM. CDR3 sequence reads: CASSSGQGLYEQYF. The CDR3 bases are TGTGCCAGCAGTTCCGGACAGGGTTTGTACGAGCAGTACTTC.

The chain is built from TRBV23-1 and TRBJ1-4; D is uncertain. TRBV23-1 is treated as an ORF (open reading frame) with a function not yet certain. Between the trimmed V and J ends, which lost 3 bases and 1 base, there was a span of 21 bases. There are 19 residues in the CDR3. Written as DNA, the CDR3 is TGCGCCAGCAGTCATCAAACTAGGAGAAGACCGAGAACTAATGAAAAACTGTTTTTT. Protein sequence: CASSHQTRRRPRTNEKLFF.

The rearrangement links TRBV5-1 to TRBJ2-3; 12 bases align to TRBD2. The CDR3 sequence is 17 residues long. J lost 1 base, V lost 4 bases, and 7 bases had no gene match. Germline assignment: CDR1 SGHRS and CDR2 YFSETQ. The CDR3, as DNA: TGCGCCAGCAGCCCACTAGCGGGAGGAGTCGGCACAGATACGCAGTATTTT. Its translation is CASSPLAGGVGTDTQYF.

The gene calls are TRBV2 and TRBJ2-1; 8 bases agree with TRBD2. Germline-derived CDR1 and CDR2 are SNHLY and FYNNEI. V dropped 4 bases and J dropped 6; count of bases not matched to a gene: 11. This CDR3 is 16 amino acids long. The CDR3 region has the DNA TGTGCCAGCAGTGTGGGACTAGGATCTACCAGCAATGAGCAGTTCTTC. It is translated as CASSVGLGSTSNEQFF.

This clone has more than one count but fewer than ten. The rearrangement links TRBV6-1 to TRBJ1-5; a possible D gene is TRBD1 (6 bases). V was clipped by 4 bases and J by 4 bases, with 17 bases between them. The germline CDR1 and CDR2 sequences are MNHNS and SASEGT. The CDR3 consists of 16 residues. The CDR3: CASSVRAGQNNQPQHF. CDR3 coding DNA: TGTGCCAGCAGTGTACGGGCCGGACAGAATAATCAGCCCCAGCATTTT.

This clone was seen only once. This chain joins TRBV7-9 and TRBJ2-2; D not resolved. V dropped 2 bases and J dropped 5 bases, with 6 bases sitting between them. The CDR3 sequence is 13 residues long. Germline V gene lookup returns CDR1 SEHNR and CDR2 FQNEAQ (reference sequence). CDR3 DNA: TGTGCCAGCAGCTTAACGGTGACCGGGGAGCTGTTTTTT. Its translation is CASSLTVTGELFF.

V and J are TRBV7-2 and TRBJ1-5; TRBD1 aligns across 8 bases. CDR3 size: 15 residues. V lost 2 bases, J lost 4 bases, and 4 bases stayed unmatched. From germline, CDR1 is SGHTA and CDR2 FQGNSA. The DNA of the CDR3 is TGTGCCAGCAGCTTATGGACAGGGAGAAATCAGCCCCAGCATTTT. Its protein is CASSLWTGRNQPQHF.

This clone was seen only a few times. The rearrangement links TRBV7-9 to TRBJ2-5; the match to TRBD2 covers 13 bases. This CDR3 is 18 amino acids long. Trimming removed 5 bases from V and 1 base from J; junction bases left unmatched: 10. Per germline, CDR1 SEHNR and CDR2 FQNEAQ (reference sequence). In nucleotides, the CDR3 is TGTGCCAGCAGCCCTCAACCCGGGACTAGCGGGATCCAAGAGACCCAGTACTTC. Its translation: CASSPQPGTSGIQETQYF.

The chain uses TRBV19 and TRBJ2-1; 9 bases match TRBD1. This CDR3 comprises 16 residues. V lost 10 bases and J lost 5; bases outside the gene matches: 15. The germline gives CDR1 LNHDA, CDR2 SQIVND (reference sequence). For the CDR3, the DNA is TGTGCCACCTGCCGACGACAGGGGGTGTCTGACAATGAGCAGTTCTTC. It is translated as CATCRRQGVSDNEQFF. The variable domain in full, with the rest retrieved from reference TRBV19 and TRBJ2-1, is DGGITQSPKYLFRKEGQNVTLSCEQNLNHDAMYWYRQDPGQGLRLIYYSQIVNDFQKGDIAEGYSVSREKKESFPLTVTSAQKNPTAFYLCATCRRQGVSDNEQFFGPGTRLTVL.

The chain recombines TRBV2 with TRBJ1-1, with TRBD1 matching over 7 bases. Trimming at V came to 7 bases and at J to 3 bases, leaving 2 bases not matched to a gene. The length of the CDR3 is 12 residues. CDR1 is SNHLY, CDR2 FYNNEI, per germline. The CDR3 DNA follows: TGTGCCAGCACGGGACAGTACACTGAAGCTTTCTTT. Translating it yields CASTGQYTEAFF.

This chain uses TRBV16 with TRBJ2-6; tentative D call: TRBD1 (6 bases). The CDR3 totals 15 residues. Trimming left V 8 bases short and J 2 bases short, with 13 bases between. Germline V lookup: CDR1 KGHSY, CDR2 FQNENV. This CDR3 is CASAGQITGANVLTF. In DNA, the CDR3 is TGTGCCAGCGCCGGACAGATAACTGGGGCCAACGTCCTGACTTTC.

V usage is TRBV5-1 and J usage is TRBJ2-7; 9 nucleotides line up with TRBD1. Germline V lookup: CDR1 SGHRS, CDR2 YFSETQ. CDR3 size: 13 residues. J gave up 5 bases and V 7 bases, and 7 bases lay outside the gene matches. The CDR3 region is CASRGQGIHEQYF. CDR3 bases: TGCGCCAGCCGGGGACAGGGTATCCACGAGCAGTACTTC.

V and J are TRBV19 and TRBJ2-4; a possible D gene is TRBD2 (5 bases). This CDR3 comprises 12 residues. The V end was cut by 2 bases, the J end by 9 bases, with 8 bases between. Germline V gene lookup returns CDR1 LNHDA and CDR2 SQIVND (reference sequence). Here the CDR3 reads CASSIREGIQYF. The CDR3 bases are TGTGCCAGTAGTATACGCGAGGGCATTCAGTACTTC.

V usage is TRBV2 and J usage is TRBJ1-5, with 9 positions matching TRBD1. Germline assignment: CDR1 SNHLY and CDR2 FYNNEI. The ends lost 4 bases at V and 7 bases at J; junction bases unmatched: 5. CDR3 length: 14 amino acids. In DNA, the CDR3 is TGTGCCAGCAGTGGGACAGGGGTAGGCCAGCCCCAGCATTTT. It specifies CASSGTGVGQPQHF.

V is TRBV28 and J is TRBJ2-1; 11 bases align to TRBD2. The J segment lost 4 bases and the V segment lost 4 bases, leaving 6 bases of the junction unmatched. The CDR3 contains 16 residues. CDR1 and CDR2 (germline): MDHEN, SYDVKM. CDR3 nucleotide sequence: TGTGCCAGCAGTTCCTCGGGACTAGCGGTTTACAATGAGCAGTTCTTC. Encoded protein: CASSSSGLAVYNEQFF.

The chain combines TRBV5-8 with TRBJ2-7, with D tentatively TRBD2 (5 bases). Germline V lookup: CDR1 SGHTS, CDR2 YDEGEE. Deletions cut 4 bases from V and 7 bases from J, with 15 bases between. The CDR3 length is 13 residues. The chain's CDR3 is CASSRTLAWEQYF. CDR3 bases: TGTGCCAGCAGCCGAACTCTAGCCTGGGAGCAGTACTTC.

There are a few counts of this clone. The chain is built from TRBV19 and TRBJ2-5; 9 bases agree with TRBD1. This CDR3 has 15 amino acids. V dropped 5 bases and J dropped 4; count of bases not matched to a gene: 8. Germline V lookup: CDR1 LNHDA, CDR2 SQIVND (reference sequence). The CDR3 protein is CASSSGTGKGETQYF. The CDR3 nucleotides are TGTGCCAGTAGTTCTGGGACAGGGAAAGGAGAGACCCAGTACTTC.

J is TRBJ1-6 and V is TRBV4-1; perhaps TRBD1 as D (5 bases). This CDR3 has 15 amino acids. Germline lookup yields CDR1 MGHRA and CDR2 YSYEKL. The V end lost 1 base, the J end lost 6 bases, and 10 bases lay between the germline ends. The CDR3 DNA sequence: TGCGCCAGCAGCCAAGTTGGCAGGGCTAATTCACCCCTCCACTTT. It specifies CASSQVGRANSPLHF.

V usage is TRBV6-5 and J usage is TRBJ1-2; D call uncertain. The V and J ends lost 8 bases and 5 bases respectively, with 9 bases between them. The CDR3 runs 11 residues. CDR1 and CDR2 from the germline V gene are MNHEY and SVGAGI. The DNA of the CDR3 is TGTGCCAGCTGGCGGGTATATGGCTACACCTTC. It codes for CASWRVYGYTF.

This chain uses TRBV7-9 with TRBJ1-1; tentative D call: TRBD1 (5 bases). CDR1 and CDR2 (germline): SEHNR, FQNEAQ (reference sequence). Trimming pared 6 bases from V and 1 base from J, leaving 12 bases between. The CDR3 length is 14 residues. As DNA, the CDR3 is TGTGCCAGCAGATCCTCGGGGGGGAACACTGAAGCTTTCTTT. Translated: CASRSSGGNTEAFF.

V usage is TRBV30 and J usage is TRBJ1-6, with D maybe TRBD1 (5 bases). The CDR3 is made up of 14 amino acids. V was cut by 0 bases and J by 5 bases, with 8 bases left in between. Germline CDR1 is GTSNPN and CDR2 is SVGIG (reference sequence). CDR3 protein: CAWSVGADNSPLHF. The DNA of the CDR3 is TGTGCCTGGAGTGTAGGGGCCGATAATTCACCCCTCCACTTT.

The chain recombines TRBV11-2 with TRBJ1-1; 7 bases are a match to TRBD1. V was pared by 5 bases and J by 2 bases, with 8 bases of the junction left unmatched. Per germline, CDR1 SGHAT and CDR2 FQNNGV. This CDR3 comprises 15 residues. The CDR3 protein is CASSEGQVVNTEAFF. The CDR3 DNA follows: TGTGCCAGCAGCGAAGGACAGGTCGTAAACACTGAAGCTTTCTTT.

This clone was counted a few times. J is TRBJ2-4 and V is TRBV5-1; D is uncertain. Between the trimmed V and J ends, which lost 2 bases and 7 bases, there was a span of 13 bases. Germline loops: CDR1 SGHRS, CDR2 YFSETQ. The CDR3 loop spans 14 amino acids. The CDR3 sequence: CASSLEVLRNIQYF. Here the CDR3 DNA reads TGCGCCAGCAGCTTAGAGGTTTTGAGGAACATTCAGTACTTC.

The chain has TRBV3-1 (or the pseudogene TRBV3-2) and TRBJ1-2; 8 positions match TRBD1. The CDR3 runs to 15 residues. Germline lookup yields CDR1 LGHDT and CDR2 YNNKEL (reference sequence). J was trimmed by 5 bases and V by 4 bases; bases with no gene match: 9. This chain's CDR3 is CASSLLDRAAYGYTF. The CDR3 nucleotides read TGTGCCAGCAGCCTATTGGACAGGGCCGCTTATGGCTACACCTTC.